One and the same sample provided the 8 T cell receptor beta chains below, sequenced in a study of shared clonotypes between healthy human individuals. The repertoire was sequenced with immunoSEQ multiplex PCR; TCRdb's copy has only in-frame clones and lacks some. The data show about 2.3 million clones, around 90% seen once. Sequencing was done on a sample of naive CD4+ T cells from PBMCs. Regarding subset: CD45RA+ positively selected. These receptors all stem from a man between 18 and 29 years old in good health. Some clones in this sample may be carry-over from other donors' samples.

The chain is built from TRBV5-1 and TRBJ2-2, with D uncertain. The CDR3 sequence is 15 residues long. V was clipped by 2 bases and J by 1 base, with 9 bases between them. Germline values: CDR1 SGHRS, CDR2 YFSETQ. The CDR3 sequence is CASSFGWGNTGELFF. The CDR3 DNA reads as TGCGCCAGCAGCTTTGGTTGGGGGAACACCGGGGAGCTGTTTTTT. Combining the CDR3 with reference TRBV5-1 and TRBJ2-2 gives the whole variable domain KAGVTQTPRYLIKTRGQQVTLSCSPISGHRSVSWYQQTPGQGLQFLFEYFSETQRNKGNFPGRFSGRQFSNSRSEMNVSTLELGDSALYLCASSFGWGNTGELFFGEGSRLTVL.

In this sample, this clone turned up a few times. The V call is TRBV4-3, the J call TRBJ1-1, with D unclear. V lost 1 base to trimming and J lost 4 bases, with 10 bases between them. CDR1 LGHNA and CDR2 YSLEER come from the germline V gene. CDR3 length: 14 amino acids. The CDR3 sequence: CASSQVRGSTEAFF. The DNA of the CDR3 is TGCGCCAGCAGCCAAGTCAGAGGGAGCACTGAAGCTTTCTTT.

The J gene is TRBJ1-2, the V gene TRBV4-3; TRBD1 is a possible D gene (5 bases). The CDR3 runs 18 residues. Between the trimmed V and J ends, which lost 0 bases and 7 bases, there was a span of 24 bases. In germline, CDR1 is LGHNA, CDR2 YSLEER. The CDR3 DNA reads TGCGCCAGCAGCCAAGAGGTCATCCCGGCAGGCCTGGGGGGTGGCTACACCTTC. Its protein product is CASSQEVIPAGLGGGYTF.

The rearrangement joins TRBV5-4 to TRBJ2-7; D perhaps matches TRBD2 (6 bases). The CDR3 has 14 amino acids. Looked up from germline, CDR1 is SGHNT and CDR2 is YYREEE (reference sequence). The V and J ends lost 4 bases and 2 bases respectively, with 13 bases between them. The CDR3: CASSISGHTYEQYF. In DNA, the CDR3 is TGTGCCAGCAGCATTAGCGGCCATACCTACGAGCAGTACTTC.

DNA for the CDR3: TGTGCCAGCAGTGACTGGGACAGGGGACTCGGTGGGCAGTACTTC. It yields the protein CASSDWDRGLGGQYF. The V gene is TRBV2, the J gene TRBJ2-7; 10 bases are a match to TRBD1. Per germline, CDR1 SNHLY and CDR2 FYNNEI. With 3 bases clipped from V and 9 bases from J, the junction kept 11 bases outside the gene matches. The CDR3 totals 15 residues. Together with reference TRBV2 and TRBJ2-7, the CDR3 gives the full variable domain: EPEVTQTPSHQVTQMGQEVILRCVPISNHLYFYWYRQILGQKVEFLVSFYNNEISEKSEIFDDQFSVERPDGSNFTLKIRSTKLEDSAMYFCASSDWDRGLGGQYFGPGTRLTVT.

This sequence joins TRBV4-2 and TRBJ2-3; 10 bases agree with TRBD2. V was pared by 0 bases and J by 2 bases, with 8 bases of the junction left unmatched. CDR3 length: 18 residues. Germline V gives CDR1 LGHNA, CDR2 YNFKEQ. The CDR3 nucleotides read TGTGCCAGCAGCCAAGAGACACTCACTAGCGGGAACACAGATACGCAGTATTTT. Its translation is CASSQETLTSGNTDTQYF.

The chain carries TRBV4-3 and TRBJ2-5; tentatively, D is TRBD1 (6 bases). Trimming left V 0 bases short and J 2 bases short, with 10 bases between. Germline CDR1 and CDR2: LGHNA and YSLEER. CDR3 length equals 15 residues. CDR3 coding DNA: TGCGCCAGCAGCCAAGATTGGACAGCGCAAGAGACCCAGTACTTC. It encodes CASSQDWTAQETQYF.

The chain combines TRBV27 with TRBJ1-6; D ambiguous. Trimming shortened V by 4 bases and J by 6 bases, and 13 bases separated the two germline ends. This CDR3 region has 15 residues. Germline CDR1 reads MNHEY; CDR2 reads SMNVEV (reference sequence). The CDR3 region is CASSSGWLGNSPLHF. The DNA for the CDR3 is TGTGCCAGCAGTTCCGGATGGTTAGGTAATTCACCCCTCCACTTT.